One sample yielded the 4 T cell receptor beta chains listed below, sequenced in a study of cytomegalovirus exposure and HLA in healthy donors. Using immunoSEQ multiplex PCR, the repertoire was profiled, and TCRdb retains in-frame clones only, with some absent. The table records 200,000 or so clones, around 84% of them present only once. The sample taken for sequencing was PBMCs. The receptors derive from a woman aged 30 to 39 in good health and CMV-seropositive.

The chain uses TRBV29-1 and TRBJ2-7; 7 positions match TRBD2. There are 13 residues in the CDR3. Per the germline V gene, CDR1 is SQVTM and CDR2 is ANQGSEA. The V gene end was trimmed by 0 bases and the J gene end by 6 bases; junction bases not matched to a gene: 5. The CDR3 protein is CSVEDQGGTEQYF. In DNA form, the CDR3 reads TGCAGCGTTGAAGATCAGGGAGGGACCGAGCAGTACTTC.

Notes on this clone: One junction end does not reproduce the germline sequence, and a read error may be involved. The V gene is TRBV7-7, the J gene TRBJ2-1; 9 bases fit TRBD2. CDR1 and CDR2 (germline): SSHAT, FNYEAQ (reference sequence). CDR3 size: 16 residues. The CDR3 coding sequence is TGTGCTAGCAGCCCGCAGACTAGCGGAATTGACAATGAGCAGTTCTTC. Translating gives CASSPQTSGIDNEQFF.

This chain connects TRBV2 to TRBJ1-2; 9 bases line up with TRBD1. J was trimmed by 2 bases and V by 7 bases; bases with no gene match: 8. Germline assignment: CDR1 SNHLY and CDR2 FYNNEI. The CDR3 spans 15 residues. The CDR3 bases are TGTGCCAGCACCGAGGGACAGGGAGTCAACTATGGCTACACCTTC. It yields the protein CASTEGQGVNYGYTF.

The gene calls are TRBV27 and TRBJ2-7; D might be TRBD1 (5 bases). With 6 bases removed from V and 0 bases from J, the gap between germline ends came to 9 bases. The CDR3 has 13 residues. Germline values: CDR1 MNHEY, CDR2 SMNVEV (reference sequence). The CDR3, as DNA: TGTGCCAGCAGATTGACAGACTCCTACGAGCAGTACTTC. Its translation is CASRLTDSYEQYF.